Listed here is a single T cell receptor (beta chain). This specimen comes from a study of CD8 T cells in Susac syndrome. RNA in amounts of roughly 0.5 to 1 ug was reverse transcribed with random hexamers. It was immunoSEQ multiplex PCR that amplified TCR beta CDR3 across 54 Vbeta and 13 Jbeta. Using its own MiXCR run on the immunoSEQ multiplex PCR reads, TCRdb lists one record per CDR3 protein. Among more than 75,000 distinct CDR3 sequences listed, approximately 92% were seen once. From blood CD8+ and CD4+ T cells, the TCR beta chain was sequenced. TEMRA cells underwent FACS enrichment and CD8+ and CD4+ T cells underwent negative isolation. There are 15 residues in the CDR3. From germline, CDR1 is SGDLS and CDR2 YYNGEE. Trimming cost V 6 bases and J 0 bases, with 15 bases left between them.

The source of this sequence is a human donor in good health. This chain connects TRBV9 to TRBJ1-1; maybe TRBD1 (5 bases). Sequencing used CD8+ T cells from PBMCs. In DNA form, the CDR3 reads TGTGCCAGCACACCTTGGGGGGGGGTGAACACTGAAGCTTTCTTT. It encodes CASTPWGGVNTEAFF.